These T cell receptor beta chains were read from a single sample in a study of cytomegalovirus exposure and HLA in healthy donors. Libraries were prepared by immunoSEQ multiplex PCR; TCRdb keeps only in-frame clonotypes and omits some of them. Of some 98,000 clones in the sample, approximately 90% were seen once. Sequencing used PBMCs. All receptors derive from a woman under 40 in good health and CMV-seronegative. CDR3s include the opening cysteine and the closing phenylalanine or tryptophan. D genes are given only for firm matches. Part of the rows lack a size; the others show once, few, many or a class for expanded clones.

clone_size	d_call	v_call	cdr3_length	j_call	cdr3_nt	cdr3_aa
.	.	TRBV10-3	15	TRBJ2-6	TGTGCCATCAGTGAGGCAGGGCCCGGGGCCAACGTCCTGACTTTC	CAISEAGPGANVLTF
.	.	TRBV4-1	13	TRBJ1-1	TGCGCCAGCAGCCAAGATGGTCGGTCCGGAGCTTTCTTT	CASSQDGRSGAFF
.	.	TRBV5-6	14	TRBJ1-4	TGTGCCAGCAGCTTGCTTACCGTTCGGGAAAAACTGTTTTTT	CASSLLTVREKLFF
few	TRBD1	TRBV18	15	TRBJ1-2	TGTGCCAGCTCACTCTCGGGACAGCCGAACTATGGCTACACCTTC	CASSLSGQPNYGYTF
.	.	TRBV29-1	14	TRBJ1-4	TGCAGCGTTGCCCCAGGGTCAACTAATGAAAAACTGTTTTTT	CSVAPGSTNEKLFF
.	.	TRBV6-6	13	TRBJ1-1	TGTGCCAGCAGTGGTCCCGGGGACACTGAAGCTTTCTTT	CASSGPGDTEAFF
.	.	TRBV5-1	18	TRBJ2-2	TGCGCCAGCACTACCATAGGACAGACACATCTCAACACCGGGGAGCTGTTTTTT	CASTTIGQTHLNTGELFF
.	TRBD1	TRBV2	19	TRBJ2-2	TGTGCCAGCAGTGATCCTGGGACAGGGGGTAGTTTAGCAACCGGGGAGCTGTTTTTT	CASSDPGTGGSLATGELFF
once	TRBD2	TRBV5-1	15	TRBJ2-3	TGCGCCAGCAGCTTGGAAGCCCGGGGGGAAGATACGCAGTATTTT	CASSLEARGEDTQYF
.	TRBD1	TRBV15	15	TRBJ2-1	TGTGCCACCAGCAGACGGACAGGGGGATACAATGAGCAGTTCTTC	CATSRRTGGYNEQFF
.	.	TRBV7-8	15	TRBJ1-5	TGTGCCAGCAGCTTAGCCCCCGAAGGGGATCAAGCCCAGCATTTT	CASSLAPEGDQAQHF
once	.	TRBV6-5	16	TRBJ1-3	TGTGCCAGCAGTTACTCGAGGCGGGGGCCTCGAAACACCATATATTTT	CASSYSRRGPRNTIYF
once	.	TRBV19	15	TRBJ1-2	TGTGCCAGTAGTATCGGTGGAGGGGACGGCTATGGCTACACCTTC	CASSIGGGDGYGYTF
.	.	TRBV18	13	TRBJ1-2	TGTGCCAGCTCACCGGAGGGCAACTATGGCTACACCTTC	CASSPEGNYGYTF
.	TRBD2	TRBV7-2	14	TRBJ2-1	TGTGCCAGCAGCCGCTGGACTAGAGGAAATGAGCAGTTCTTC	CASSRWTRGNEQFF
.	TRBD2	TRBV7-2	15	TRBJ2-3	TGTGCCAGCAGCTTAGATGCGGGAGTGGCAGATACGCAGTATTTT	CASSLDAGVADTQYF
.	TRBD1	TRBV2	15	TRBJ2-1	TGTGCCAGCAGTGAAGCGAGGGGGCGGTACAATGAGCAGTTCTTC	CASSEARGRYNEQFF
once	TRBD1	TRBV6-1	15	TRBJ2-7	TGTGCCAGCAGTCGACAGGGGATGAACTCCTACGAGCAGTACTTC	CASSRQGMNSYEQYF
.	.	TRBV18	16	TRBJ1-4	TGTGCCAGCTCACCAACTACAGCGGCAACTAATGAAAAACTGTTTTTT	CASSPTTAATNEKLFF
.	.	TRBV19	15	TRBJ1-2	TGTGCCAGTCGGACAGCCAAACTCATCAACTATGGCTACACCTTC	CASRTAKLINYGYTF
.	.	TRBV5-6	15	TRBJ1-2	TGTGCCAGCAGCTTGGAGGACAGTATCCCTTATGGCTACACCTTC	CASSLEDSIPYGYTF
.	.	TRBV5-6	15	TRBJ1-5	TGTGCCAGCAGCCGCGGTGGGTGGAGCAATCAGCCCCAGCATTTT	CASSRGGWSNQPQHF
once	.	TRBV18	16	TRBJ1-5	TGTGCCAGCTCACCACGCGAGACAGGTTTCAATCAGCCCCAGCATTTT	CASSPRETGFNQPQHF
.	.	TRBV5-1	14	TRBJ2-2	TGCGCCAGCAGAGGGAGCGCGAACACCGGGGAGCTGTTTTTT	CASRGSANTGELFF
.	.	TRBV29-1	12	TRBJ1-2	TGCAGCGGAATCTCACGGAACTATGGCTACACCTTC	CSGISRNYGYTF
.	.	TRBV19	14	TRBJ2-6	TGTGCCAGTAAGGACTGGTCCGGGGCCAACGTCCTGACTTTC	CASKDWSGANVLTF
.	.	TRBV23-1	16	TRBJ1-5	TGCGCCAGCAGTCAATTGACAGCGAATAGCAATCAGCCCCAGCATTTT	CASSQLTANSNQPQHF
.	TRBD1	TRBV5-1	14	TRBJ1-1	TGCGCCAGCAGCTTGGACAGGGGTGGGGGTGAAGCTTTCTTT	CASSLDRGGGEAFF
.	TRBD1	TRBV15	14	TRBJ2-7	TGTGCCACCAGCAGTTACAGGGGGGCGTACGAGCAGTACTTC	CATSSYRGAYEQYF
once	TRBD1	TRBV28	14	TRBJ2-2	TGTGCCAGCCGGGGACAGACGAACACCGGGGAGCTGTTTTTT	CASRGQTNTGELFF
.	TRBD2	TRBV2	17	TRBJ2-3	TGTGCCAGCAGTGAAGCGCTTCTAGCGGGGGGGTCAGATACGCAGTATTTT	CASSEALLAGGSDTQYF